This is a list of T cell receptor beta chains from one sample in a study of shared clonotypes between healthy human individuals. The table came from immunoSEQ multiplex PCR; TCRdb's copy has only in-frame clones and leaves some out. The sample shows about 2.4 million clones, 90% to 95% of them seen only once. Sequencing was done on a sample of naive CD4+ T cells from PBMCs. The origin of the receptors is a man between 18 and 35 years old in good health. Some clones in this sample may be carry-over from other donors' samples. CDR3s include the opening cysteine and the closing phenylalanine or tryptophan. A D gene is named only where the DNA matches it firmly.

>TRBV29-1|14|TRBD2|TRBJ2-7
CSVVSASGPYEQYF
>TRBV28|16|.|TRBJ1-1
CASSFGGQSGNTEAFF
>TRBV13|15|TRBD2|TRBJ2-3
CASSRLAGGVDTQYF
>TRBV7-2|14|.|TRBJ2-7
CASRLRQSSYEQYF
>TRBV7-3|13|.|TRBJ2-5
CASSLKRGETQYF
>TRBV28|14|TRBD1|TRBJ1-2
CASRLGTGTYGYTF
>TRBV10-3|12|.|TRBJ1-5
CAISEGGRPQHF
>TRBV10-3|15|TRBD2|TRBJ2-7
CAISIPGLVAHEQYF
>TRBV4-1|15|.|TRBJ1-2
CASSQGSGAWYGYTF
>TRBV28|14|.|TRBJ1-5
CASSLGQTSWPQHF
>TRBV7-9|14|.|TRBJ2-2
CASSLGLPTGELFF
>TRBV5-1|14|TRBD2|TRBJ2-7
CASSLEGLASEQYF
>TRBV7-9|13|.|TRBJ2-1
CASSRGEGDEQFF
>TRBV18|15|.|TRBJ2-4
CASSPPGVPKNIQYF
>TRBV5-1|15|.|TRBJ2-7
CASSLENSYSYEQYF
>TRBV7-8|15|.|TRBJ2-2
CASSLGRRNTGELFF
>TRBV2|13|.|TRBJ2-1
CASSYREWNEQFF
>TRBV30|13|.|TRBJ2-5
CAWNRQAQETQYF
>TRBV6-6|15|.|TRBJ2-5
CASTEASAGLETQYF
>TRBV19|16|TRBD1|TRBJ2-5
CASSATGALWVKTQYF
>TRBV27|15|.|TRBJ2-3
CASSFYGASTDTQYF
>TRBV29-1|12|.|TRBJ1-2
CSVEPEEYGYTF
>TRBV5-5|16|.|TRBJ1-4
CASSFSLIATNEKLFF
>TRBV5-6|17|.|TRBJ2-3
CASSLRWRVTSTDTQYF
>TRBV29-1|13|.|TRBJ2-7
CSVEDQLASRQYF
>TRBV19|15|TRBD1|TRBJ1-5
CASRKGQGVDQPQHF
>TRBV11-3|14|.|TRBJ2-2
CASSFRNRAGELFF
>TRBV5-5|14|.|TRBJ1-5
CASSSDALNQPQHF
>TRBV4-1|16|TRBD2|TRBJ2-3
CASSRGASGAGDTQYF
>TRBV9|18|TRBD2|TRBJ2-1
CASSVTSGLAGEHNEQFF
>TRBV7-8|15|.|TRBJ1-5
CASSASGQPNQPQHF
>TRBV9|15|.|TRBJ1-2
CASSPGADKVYGYTF
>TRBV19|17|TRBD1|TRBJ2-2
CASSRAGTGFNTGELFF
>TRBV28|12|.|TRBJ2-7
CASSLIRYEQYF
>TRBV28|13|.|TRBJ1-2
CASNLQTDYGYTF
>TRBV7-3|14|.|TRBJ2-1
CASSFKAGVGEQFF
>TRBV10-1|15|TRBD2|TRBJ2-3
CANPEGLAESNTQYF
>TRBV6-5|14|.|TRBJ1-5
CASSPVRSNQPQHF
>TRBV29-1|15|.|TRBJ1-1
CSVELRVREGTEAFF
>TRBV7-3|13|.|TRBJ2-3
CASSLAGQDTQYF
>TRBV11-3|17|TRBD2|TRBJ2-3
CASSHAGTSGSTDTQYF
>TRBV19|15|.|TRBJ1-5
CASSRRTANNQPQHF
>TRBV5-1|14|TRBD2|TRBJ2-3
CASSVGTSSDTQYF
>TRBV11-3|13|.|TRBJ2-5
CASSRTKLETQYF
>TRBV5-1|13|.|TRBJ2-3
CASSTEGTDTQYF
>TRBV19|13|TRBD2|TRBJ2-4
CASSIGLADIQYF
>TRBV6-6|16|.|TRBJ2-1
CASSSVGRGSYNEQFF
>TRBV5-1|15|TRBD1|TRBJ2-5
CASSLATGGFETQYF
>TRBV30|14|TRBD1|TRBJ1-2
CAWIQGRSNYGYTF
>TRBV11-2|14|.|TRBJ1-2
CASSLDGGNYGYTF
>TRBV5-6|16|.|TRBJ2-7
CASRLYDGLVSREQYF
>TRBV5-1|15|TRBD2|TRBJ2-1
CASSILAGAYNEQFF